Sequencing of this TCR beta chain was carried out in a study of T cells in Graves' hyperthyroidism and ophthalmopathy. This CDR3 is 15 amino acids long. From germline, CDR1 is MNHEY and CDR2 SVGEGT. Deletions cut 0 bases from V and 0 bases from J, with 8 bases between. RNA transcripts yielded amplified TCR beta CDR3 regions. RT-PCR in the first round (using the HTBI primer set) targeted the TCR CDR3. Each CDR3 protein is one row after TCRdb ran MiXCR on the multiplex PCR reads. The data contain hundreds of thousands of distinct CDR3 sequences, approximately 15% of them singletons. Sequenced: blood. The sequence came from a woman aged 18 to 35 with Graves' hyperthyroidism. The V and J genes are TRBV6-2 or TRBV6-3 and TRBJ1-1, with D maybe TRBD1 (6 bases). The CDR3 reads CASSYSGAVNTEAFF. CDR3 DNA: TGTGCCAGCAGTTACTCGGGGGCGGTGAACACTGAAGCTTTCTTT.